A single sample is the source of the 30 T cell receptor beta chains below, sequenced in a study of blood T cells in healthy people across ages. A second PCR of about 7 to 11 cycles used a sample-barcoded 5' primer and a J-beta primer mix. TCRdb ran MiXCR on the 5' RACE reads and lists one entry per CDR3 protein. The sample lists about 680,000 distinct CDR3 sequences; over 45% were seen once. Sequenced: blood. These receptors were collected from an older woman in good health.

This sequence joins TRBV20-1 and TRBJ1-2; 7 bases map to TRBD1. Germline lookup yields CDR1 DFQATT and CDR2 SNEGSKA (reference sequence). The length of the CDR3 is 12 residues. Trimming removed 5 bases from V and 8 bases from J; junction bases left unmatched: 8. The CDR3 spells CSARMTGQGYTF. Written as DNA, the CDR3 is TGCAGTGCTCGAATGACAGGGCAGGGCTACACCTTC.

This clonotype has a handful of counts. One junction end does not reproduce the germline sequence, and a read error may be involved. V is TRBV15 and J is TRBJ1-2; weak D call: TRBD1 (5 bases). The CDR3 contains 15 residues. The germline V gene encodes CDR1 LNHNV and CDR2 YYDKDF (reference sequence). The CDR3 loop is CATSRGANYNYGYTF. CDR3 bases: TGTGCTACCAGCAGAGGGGCGAACTATAACTATGGCTACACCTTC.

CDR3 sequence reads: CASGRSSTDTQYF. The DNA of the CDR3 is TGTGCCAGCGGGAGGAGTAGCACAGATACGCAGTATTTT. This rearrangement joins TRBV2 to TRBJ2-3; D may be TRBD2 (6 bases). This CDR3 contains 13 residues. The ends were cut back, 8 bases at V and 0 bases at J, with 9 bases in the middle. Germline values: CDR1 SNHLY, CDR2 FYNNEI. Combining the CDR3 with reference TRBV2 and TRBJ2-3 gives the whole variable domain EPEVTQTPSHQVTQMGQEVILRCVPISNHLYFYWYRQILGQKVEFLVSFYNNEISEKSEIFDDQFSVERPDGSNFTLKIRSTKLEDSAMYFCASGRSSTDTQYFGPGTRLTVL.

The genes are TRBV19 and TRBJ2-7; the D gene is possibly TRBD2 (6 bases). V dropped 5 bases and J dropped 1 base, with 12 bases sitting between them. Germline values: CDR1 LNHDA, CDR2 SQIVND (reference sequence). The CDR3 runs to 14 residues. The CDR3 loop reads CASSGASASYEQYF. The CDR3 region has the DNA TGTGCCAGTAGTGGAGCTAGCGCATCCTACGAGCAGTACTTC.

The rearrangement uses TRBV20-1 and TRBJ2-7; TRBD1 might be the D (5 bases). CDR1 and CDR2 (germline): DFQATT, SNEGSKA (reference sequence). The CDR3 totals 12 residues. Trimming left V 4 bases short and J 6 bases short, with 13 bases between. CDR3 sequence (DNA): TGCAGTGCTAATAATGGAAGGGGCGAGCAGTACTTC. This translates into CSANNGRGEQYF.

This chain joins TRBV20-1 and TRBJ2-3, with D tentatively TRBD1 (5 bases). Germline V gene lookup returns CDR1 DFQATT and CDR2 SNEGSKA (reference sequence). The CDR3 covers 17 residues. Trimming shortened V by 0 bases and J by 0 bases, and 16 bases separated the two germline ends. The CDR3 sequence: CSARDWGGRPSTDTQYF. CDR3 DNA: TGCAGTGCTAGAGATTGGGGCGGAAGGCCTAGCACAGATACGCAGTATTTT.

This clonotype was found many times. J is TRBJ2-7 and V is TRBV5-1; 9 bases match TRBD1. The CDR3 length is 12 residues. The V and J ends lost 7 bases and 2 bases, in that order; junction bases with no gene match: 1. Germline-derived CDR1 and CDR2 are SGHRS and YFSETQ. DNA of the CDR3: TGCGCCAGCGGGACAGGGACCTACGAGCAGTACTTC. Translated, it gives CASGTGTYEQYF.

The V call is TRBV20-1, the J call TRBJ2-1; 10 nucleotides line up with TRBD2. CDR3 length: 18 amino acids. Germline V gene lookup returns CDR1 DFQATT and CDR2 SNEGSKA (reference sequence). The junction had 9 bases not matched to a gene; V was cut back by 1 base and J by 0 bases. This CDR3 reads CSARAHSGRRSSYNEQFF. The CDR3 nucleotides are TGCAGTGCTAGAGCGCATAGCGGGAGGAGAAGCTCCTACAATGAGCAGTTCTTC.

This clonotype appeared a few times. The genes are TRBV2 and TRBJ1-6; D unclear. The V and J ends lost 0 bases and 7 bases respectively, with 10 bases between them. The CDR3 is made up of 15 amino acids. Germline loops: CDR1 SNHLY, CDR2 FYNNEI. Here the CDR3 DNA reads TGTGCCAGCAGTGAAGCGACGGGATGGAATTCACCCCTCCACTTT. Its translation is CASSEATGWNSPLHF.

V gene TRBV29-1 combines with J gene TRBJ2-3, with a weak D call TRBD1 (6 bases). The CDR3 is 13 amino acids. With 5 bases removed from V and 2 bases from J, the gap between germline ends came to 11 bases. Per germline, CDR1 SQVTM and CDR2 ANQGSEA. DNA of the CDR3: TGCAGCGTTACAGGGTTGGACACAGATACGCAGTATTTT. It codes for CSVTGLDTDTQYF.

The CDR3 sequence: CASSLGTGGAYEQYF. The DNA for the CDR3 is TGTGCCAGCAGCTTAGGGACAGGGGGCGCGTACGAGCAGTACTTC. The rearrangement links TRBV7-2 to TRBJ2-5, with TRBD1 matching 11 bases. Matching the DNA end better, TRBJ2-7 makes the J call doubtful. The CDR3 consists of 15 residues. From germline, CDR1 is SGHTA and CDR2 FQGNSA.

The chain joins TRBV7-7 to TRBJ2-3; 7 nucleotides match TRBD2. The CDR3 has 16 residues. Germline V lookup: CDR1 SSHAT, CDR2 FNYEAQ (reference sequence). Trimming took 5 bases from V and 5 from J; bases not matched to a gene: 13. The CDR3 protein is CASSVLPGLLGDTQYF. CDR3 bases: TGTGCCAGCAGCGTACTACCGGGACTATTAGGAGATACGCAGTATTTT.

The rearrangement joins TRBV6-2 or TRBV6-3 to TRBJ2-1; D unclear. Trimming left V 3 bases short and J 0 bases short, with 9 bases between. This CDR3 region has 15 residues. The germline gives CDR1 MNHEY, CDR2 SVGEGT. The CDR3 sequence: CASSYQHSSYNEQFF. Here the CDR3 DNA reads TGTGCCAGCAGTTATCAACACAGCTCCTACAATGAGCAGTTCTTC.

V is TRBV27 and J is TRBJ2-1; 9 bases are a match to TRBD2. The CDR3 sequence is 14 residues long. The V segment lost 7 bases and the J segment 2 bases; nucleotides outside the gene matches: 3. Germline CDR1 is MNHEY and CDR2 is SMNVEV (reference sequence). The CDR3 sequence is CASTERGAYNEQFF. The CDR3, as DNA: TGTGCCAGCACTGAGCGGGGGGCCTACAATGAGCAGTTCTTC.

Of note for this clonotype: A much larger clone sits a single nucleotide away, making a read error possible. The rearrangement links TRBV7-2 to TRBJ2-7, with D unclear. Germline V gene sequence: CDR1 SGHTA, CDR2 FQGNSA. This CDR3 has 11 residues. The CDR3 DNA is TGTGCCTGCAGCTTCCGATACGAGCAGTACTTC. Protein: CACSFRYEQYF.

The rearrangement links TRBV7-2 to TRBJ1-4, with a weak D call TRBD1 (5 bases). V shed 5 bases and J shed 13 bases, with 14 bases lying between them. Germline V gives CDR1 SGHTA, CDR2 FQGNSA. CDR3 length equals 12 residues. CDR3 in DNA: TGTGCCAGCAGCACCTTTGAGGGACCACTGTTTTTT. Its translation: CASSTFEGPLFF. The full variable domain, its missing parts supplied by reference TRBV7-2 and TRBJ1-4, is GAGVSQSPSNKVTEKGKDVELRCDPISGHTALYWYRQSLGQGLEFLIYFQGNSAPDKSGLPSDRFSAERTGGSVSTLTIQRTQQEDSAVYLCASSTFEGPLFFGSGTQLSVL.

The rearrangement uses TRBV7-2 and TRBJ1-1, with D possibly being TRBD1 (5 bases). V dropped 2 bases and J dropped 4 bases, with 11 bases sitting between them. CDR3 length: 14 residues. The germline gives CDR1 SGHTA, CDR2 FQGNSA. CDR3 sequence: CASSLPGRGTEAFF. DNA of the CDR3: TGTGCCAGCAGCTTACCAGGGAGGGGCACTGAAGCTTTCTTT.

The chain employs TRBV11-2 and TRBJ2-5; maybe TRBD2 (6 bases). From germline, CDR1 is SGHAT and CDR2 FQNNGV. With 7 bases removed from V and 3 bases from J, the gap between germline ends came to 18 bases. The CDR3 has 15 residues. CDR3 coding DNA: TGTGCCAGCACATGGGCGGGAATTCGCAAAGAGACCCAGTACTTC. It yields the protein CASTWAGIRKETQYF. Supplemented by reference TRBV11-2 and TRBJ2-5, the full variable domain reads EAGVAQSPRYKIIEKRQSVAFWCNPISGHATLYWYQQILGQGPKLLIQFQNNGVVDDSQLPKDRFSAERLKGVDSTLKIQPAKLEDSAVYLCASTWAGIRKETQYFGPGTRLLVL.

This clonotype was observed a few times. V gene TRBV4-1 combines with J gene TRBJ2-7; D possibly corresponds to TRBD1 (5 bases). The CDR3 is made up of 14 amino acids. Germline CDR1 and CDR2: MGHRA and YSYEKL. Deletions cut 1 base from V and 4 bases from J, with 11 bases between. This chain's CDR3 is CASSQVSQGYEQYF. The CDR3 DNA follows: TGCGCCAGCAGCCAAGTCTCCCAGGGATACGAGCAGTACTTC.

This clonotype was seen once. The chain links TRBV5-1 to TRBJ2-5, with TRBD2 matching 11 bases. V was clipped by 4 bases and J by 1 base; unmatched bases: 6. Germline V gene data show CDR1 as SGHRS and CDR2 as YFSETQ. CDR3 size: 16 residues. CDR3 in DNA: TGCGCCAGCAGCGTCACCGGGACTAGCGGCCAAGAGACCCAGTACTTC. It is translated as CASSVTGTSGQETQYF.

The V gene is TRBV28, the J gene TRBJ2-1, with 10 bases that match TRBD1. Losses at the gene ends were 10 bases for V and 4 bases for J; bases not matched to a gene: 7. This CDR3 has 14 amino acids. The germline V gene has CDR1 MDHEN and CDR2 SYDVKM. The CDR3 spells CAIDGTGVYNEQFF. The CDR3 nucleotides are TGTGCCATCGACGGGACAGGGGTATACAATGAGCAGTTCTTC.

Turning to this clonotype: It is likely a read error, because the conserved phenylalanine at the end of the CDR3 is missing. The chain employs TRBV6-6 and TRBJ2-5; 8 bases map to TRBD2. Germline CDR1 MNHNY, CDR2 SVGAGI (reference sequence). The CDR3 runs 15 residues. J was trimmed by 11 bases and V by 4 bases; bases with no gene match: 15. CDR3 nucleotides: TGTGCCAGCAGTTCCCCCGGGACTAGTGGAAATGAGCAGTACCTC. This sequence encodes CASSSPGTSGNEQYL.

This clonotype appeared once. The chain joins TRBV24-1 to TRBJ2-7, with TRBD2 matching over 7 bases. The closer fit of TRBJ2-5 to the DNA end suggests the J call may be wrong. Germline V gives CDR1 KGHDR, CDR2 SFDVKD. The CDR3 runs to 13 residues. This chain's CDR3 is CATSEGGRETQYF. DNA of the CDR3: TGTGCCACCAGTGAGGGGGGGAGAGAGACCCAGTACTTC.

As for this clonotype: Its ends do not fully match the called genes, so a read error is possible. The rearrangement uses TRBV11-2 and TRBJ2-1; 7 bases map to TRBD2. The end of the DNA fits TRBJ2-7 better, so the J call may be wrong. The CDR3 sequence is 17 residues long. The germline V gene encodes CDR1 SGHAT and CDR2 FQNNGV. CDR3 bases: TGTGCCGGCAGCTTGCTTGCCGGGGGGACTACCTACAATGAGCAGTACTTC. Encoded protein: CAGSLLAGGTTYNEQYF.

This chain joins TRBV10-3 and TRBJ2-6; D uncertain. V dropped 10 bases and J dropped 0 bases, with 13 bases sitting between them. The CDR3 is made up of 15 amino acids. Germline V CDR1 and CDR2: ENHRY, SYGVKD. The CDR3 coding sequence is TGTGCCACCGGTCAGCAAAGCTCTGGGGCCAACGTCCTGACTTTC. It codes for CATGQQSSGANVLTF.

There are a few counts of this clonotype. The V and J genes are TRBV20-1 and TRBJ2-1, with 11 bases lining up with TRBD2. Germline CDR1 reads DFQATT; CDR2 reads SNEGSKA (reference sequence). The CDR3 has 16 residues. The J segment lost 3 bases and the V segment lost 0 bases, leaving 4 bases of the junction unmatched. The DNA for the CDR3 is TGCAGTGCTAGAGATCCTAGCGGGAGGCACTACAATGAGCAGTTCTTC. This translates into CSARDPSGRHYNEQFF.

The genes are TRBV20-1 and TRBJ2-3; 8 bases are a match to TRBD2. This CDR3 comprises 15 residues. The germline V gene encodes CDR1 DFQATT and CDR2 SNEGSKA (reference sequence). Unmatched junction bases numbered 11, after V lost 6 bases and J lost 3 bases. In DNA form, the CDR3 reads TGCAGTGCAAAAAAAGCGGGAGTCGGAACAGATACGCAGTATTTT. This gives the protein CSAKKAGVGTDTQYF.

This chain uses TRBV7-9 with TRBJ2-2; D perhaps matches TRBD1 (5 bases). This CDR3 is 15 amino acids long. V was trimmed by 2 bases and J by 1 base, leaving 8 bases between them. CDR1 is SEHNR, CDR2 FQNEAQ, per germline (reference sequence). The CDR3 coding sequence is TGTGCCAGCAGCTTATCTGACAGGAACACCGGGGAGCTGTTTTTT. The encoded protein is CASSLSDRNTGELFF. Full variable domain (rest looked up from reference TRBV7-9 and TRBJ2-2): DTGVSQNPRHKITKRGQNVTFRCDPISEHNRLYWYRQTLGQGPEFLTYFQNEAQLEKSRLLSDRFSAERPKGSFSTLEIQRTEQGDSAMYLCASSLSDRNTGELFFGEGSRLTVL.

The chain employs TRBV25-1 and TRBJ1-5; D is uncertain. This CDR3 is 13 amino acids long. Germline CDR1 MGHDK, CDR2 SYGVNS. V was clipped by 2 bases and J by 6 bases, with 8 bases between them. CDR3 residues: CASSEAGVQPQHF. The CDR3 nucleotides are TGTGCCAGCAGTGAAGCCGGGGTTCAGCCCCAGCATTTT.

This clonotype was detected only a few times. V gene TRBV29-1 combines with J gene TRBJ1-1; D is uncertain. The CDR3 extends over 14 amino acids. V lost 4 bases, J lost 2 bases, and 14 bases lay in between. Germline CDR1 and CDR2: SQVTM and ANQGSEA. CDR3 nucleotide sequence: TGCAGCGTTGTATCATGGGGAGCTAACACTGAAGCTTTCTTT. Translated: CSVVSWGANTEAFF.